Sequencing of this TCR beta chain was carried out in a study of cytomegalovirus exposure and HLA in healthy donors. Primers for the PCR totalled 60 Vbeta and 13 Jbeta. In the original analysis: In a later analysis, approximately 80 million unique TCR beta chains included roughly 11 million shared by two or more donors. Generated by immunoSEQ multiplex PCR, the TCRdb table keeps only in-frame clones and is missing some. Clone size and V and J calls were adopted from that table, with D and trimming inferred from the DNA. The sample records some 160,000 clones, roughly 79% being singletons. CDR1 and CDR2 (germline): MGHRA, YSYEKL. Trimming took 0 bases from V and 2 from J, leaving 8 bases between them. The CDR3 is 14 residues long.

The chain couples TRBV4-1 to TRBJ2-7, with D perhaps matching TRBD1 (6 bases). Sequencing was performed on PBMCs. The origin of this receptor is a woman aged 25-40 years in good health and CMV-seronegative. CDR3 sequence (DNA): TGCGCCAGCAGCCAAGAGCAGGGGACCTACGAGCAGTACTTC. Its protein product is CASSQEQGTYEQYF.